This paragraph covers one TCR beta chain sequence. The antigen is not known. The data originate from a study of cytomegalovirus exposure and HLA in healthy donors. Findings and caveats of the study: Across donors, presence/absence analyses took sequencing depth to be roughly uniform. Earlier findings revealed that most TCR beta V segments proved productive either about 87% or about 30% of the time. Per published reports, the classifier diagnosed cytomegalovirus status with high specificity and sensitivity.

Primers included in the PCR were 60 Vbeta and 13 Jbeta primers. Using immunoSEQ multiplex PCR, the repertoire was profiled, and TCRdb retains in-frame clones only, with some absent. The sample has about 150,000 clones; roughly four fifths are singletons. V lost 1 base and J lost 7, with 6 bases in between. Germline CDR1 LGHNA, CDR2 YSLEER. CDR3 length: 12 amino acids. The sequenced material came from PBMCs. The genes are TRBV4-3 and TRBJ2-3; D might be TRBD2 (5 bases). The receptor was isolated from a man younger than 30 in good health and CMV-seronegative. DNA of the CDR3: TGCGCCAGCAGCCAAGGGACTTATACGCAGTATTTT. Its protein product is CASSQGTYTQYF.